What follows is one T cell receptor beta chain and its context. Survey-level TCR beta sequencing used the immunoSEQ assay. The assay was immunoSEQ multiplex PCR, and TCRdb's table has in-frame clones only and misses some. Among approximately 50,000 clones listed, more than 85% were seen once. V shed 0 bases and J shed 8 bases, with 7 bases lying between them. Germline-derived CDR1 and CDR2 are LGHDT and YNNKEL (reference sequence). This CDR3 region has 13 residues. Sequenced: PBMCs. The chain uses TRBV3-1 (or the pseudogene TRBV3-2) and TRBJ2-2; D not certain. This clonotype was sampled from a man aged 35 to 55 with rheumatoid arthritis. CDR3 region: CASSQEGLGELFF. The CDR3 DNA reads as TGTGCCAGCAGCCAAGAAGGGCTTGGGGAGCTGTTTTTT.